Sequencing of this T cell receptor (beta chain) was carried out in a study of T cell responses to AZD1222 COVID-19 vaccine. Across the whole study: Some second doses came at about 4 weeks and others at about 12 weeks; these were pooled.

Per the germline V gene, CDR1 is SGHNT and CDR2 is YYREEE (reference sequence). This CDR3 has 14 residues. Trimming left V 2 bases short and J 1 base short, with 9 bases between. The protocol was immunoSEQ multiplex PCR, while the TCRdb copy is restricted to in-frame clones and leaves out a portion. This sample has 110,000 to 150,000 clones; approximately 90% occur once, and the top ten carry roughly 3.1%. On this clone itself: Antigen: not known.

Findings and caveats of the study: Of the AZD1222 recipients, only five to seven were seropositive at baseline. No repertoire was sampled before or during the peak T cell response, only after it. The donor cohort was predominantly white British with a female majority, and clonal diversity may have been underestimated.

The chain has TRBV5-4 and TRBJ2-5; D is undetermined. This clonotype originated in an adult in good health. The sequences come from peripheral blood, collected on day 0 of AZD1222 vaccination. The CDR3 DNA is TGTGCCAGCAGCTTAGCCCAGACCCAAGAGACCCAGTACTTC. Protein product: CASSLAQTQETQYF.